This TCR beta chain stems from a study of T cell responses to AZD1222 COVID-19 vaccine (dated by TCRdb to the early 2020s). Describing the broader study: A total of more than 230 trial participants underwent TCR sequencing, of whom about 210 had received two doses of AZD1222 and some 25 had received two doses of the MenACWY control vaccine. Trial participants were enrolled by age into subgroups of 18-55, 56-69 and 70-plus years, and approximately 150, 30 and 60 TCR-sequenced participants, respectively, were included in these subgroups.

Reading the label with the study, this specimen's time point is: baseline before first vaccination. What this sample's treatment or condition label stands for: meningococcal conjugate vaccine given as trial control. The vaccinee samples were drawn from two UK trials, COV001 and COV002, one of which was a single-blind randomized controlled phase 2/3 trial testing AZD1222 (ChAdOx1 nCoV-19) in healthy adults. For TCRbeta chain sequencing, PBMC samples were collected from trial participants at day 0 and at day 28 after the second dose. The CDR3 regions of human TCRbeta chains were analyzed by immunosequencing. In the paper's pipeline: Repertoire TCRs were checked for matches against a reference library of SARS-CoV-2-specific TCRs that had been generated using the MIRA antigen-specificity platform. Breadth meant the fraction of unique TCRs that were SARS-CoV-2-associated, whereas depth meant the fraction of total T cells that were SARS-CoV-2-associated. Using the MIRA data, each spike-specific TCR was assigned both to the spike region to which the TCR was reactive and to a CD4 or CD8 class. Log10-transformed breadth and depth values were compared by one-way ANOVA with Sidak's multiple comparisons tests. TCRdb carries this immuneACCESS record with in-frame sequences only. Its versions omit some clonotypes, under half of them owing to an unresolved V gene in the studies checked, with the rest unexplained. That table supplies the V and J calls and clone size; D and trimming were determined from the DNA. This sample comprises about 92,000 clones, 88% of them detected only once. 10% of the sample is taken by the ten largest.

About this clone itself: This receptor's antigen is unknown. No quality values exist for individual bases; no much larger clone is one base distant.

Reading from cysteine to phenylalanine, the CDR3 counts 13 amino acids. Only the CDR3 part of the read is kept: 39 bases, read in frame from the first base. For this chain, trimming is 4 bases at the V end and 5 bases at the J end, and the number of junction bases without a gene match is 3. Points the paper makes about the study in general: Nearly half of unique spike-specific TCRs reportedly recognized epitopes outside regions mutated in the B.1.351 and B.1.1.7 variants. In the small 56-69-year group, the increase in depth fell short of significance, most likely because of low power. No day 14 peak-response samples were available, so repertoires were characterized only after the peak T cell response. Conclusions about previously exposed vaccinees were limited because only a handful of AZD1222 recipients were SARS-CoV-2 seropositive at baseline. After two AZD1222 doses, spike-specific TCR breadth and depth were significantly higher than at day 0 and than in MenACWY recipients. Participants were mostly white British, with more females than males. The authors suggested clonal diversity may have been underestimated. The whole spike protein was spanned by vaccine-associated CD4 TCRs, and dominant responses were seen in regions 160-218 and 743-854.

Sequenced material: peripheral blood, taken on day 0 of MenACWY control vaccination. The rearrangement joined TRBV12-3 or TRBV12-4 to TRBJ2-7, with 9 bases in between that match TRBD2. This sequence was found in an adult in good health. At the DNA level, the sequence is TGTGCCAGCAGTTCCGGGACTAGCCACGAGCAGTACTTC. This sequence encodes CASSSGTSHEQYF.